Below, one T cell receptor (beta chain) is given with its context. Its antigen remains unknown. The PCR contained 60 Vbeta and 13 Jbeta primers. Source study methods: Unique TCR beta chains totaled some 81 million in a later count, with approximately 10 million of them shared. The repertoire was sequenced with immunoSEQ multiplex PCR; TCRdb's copy has only in-frame clones and lacks some. For V, J and clone size, that table is used; D and trimming come from the DNA. The sample has tens of thousands of clones, 60% to 85% seen once. The data belong to a study of cytomegalovirus exposure and HLA in healthy donors. About the research overall: Genotyping of hundreds of donors showed that around 85% belonged to the Caucasian-associated ancestry cluster.

This cohort consisted of healthy bone marrow donors. The CDR3 extends over 17 amino acids. Looked up from germline, CDR1 is MNHNS and CDR2 is SASEGT. The V gene end was trimmed by 1 base and the J gene end by 2 bases; junction bases not matched to a gene: 9. Whole-study results and caveats: Analysis performed later showed TCR beta chains linked to HLA being more clonally expanded than equally common others.

The V call is TRBV6-1, the J call TRBJ2-3, with 7 bases lining up with TRBD2. This TCR was recovered from a male donor in good health and CMV-seropositive. Sequenced input: PBMCs. The CDR3 DNA reads TGTGCCAGCAGTGAAGATTGGACTAGTTTGTTCACAGATACGCAGTATTTT. Protein: CASSEDWTSLFTDTQYF.